This TCR beta chain originates from a study of blood T cell repertoires in COVID-19. Across the study: Samples came from the United States, Italy and Spain, spanning acute and convalescent COVID-19.

As processed by the authors: Scientists estimated how many nucleated cells there were by amplifying reference gene primers. Some clones are missing from TCRdb's copy, which holds only in-frame ones; the method was immunoSEQ multiplex PCR. The V and J calls and clone size come from that table; D and trimming were worked out from the DNA. Of around 480,000 clones in the sample, 88% were seen once. This sequence was found in a woman aged 50 to 60 with COVID-19, enrolled during active disease. The sample comprised peripheral blood.

The CDR3 sequence is CASSLRDRGNSPLHF. As DNA, the CDR3 is TGTGCCAGCAGCCTACGGGACAGGGGTAATTCACCCCTCCACTTT. V is TRBV7-9 and J is TRBJ1-6, with 10 nucleotides matching TRBD1. Looked up from germline, CDR1 is SEHNR and CDR2 is FQNEAQ (reference sequence). The ends lost 5 bases at V and 6 bases at J; junction bases unmatched: 4. The CDR3 is made up of 15 amino acids.